The source of this TCR beta chain is a study of early T cells in non-severe SARS-CoV-2 infection. Study details: Alpha and beta chains were unpaired, from unsorted whole-blood bulk RNA. Points from the study as a whole: Missing private and CD4 specificities, VDJdb matching favored anti-spike CD8 responses.

The protocol attached unique molecular identifiers to individual cDNA molecules. TCRdb ran MiXCR on the 5' RACE reads and lists one entry per CDR3 protein. The sample comprises roughly 50,000 distinct CDR3 sequences, approximately 5.7% of which are singletons, and around 7% rests with the top ten. This clonotype has only a few counts. The antigen remains undetermined. This sample comprised whole blood, obtained at baseline. The sequence was obtained from an adult who was a healthcare worker with PCR-confirmed SARS-CoV-2 infection or an uninfected control (not recorded which).

The CDR3 here is CSACGTATYEQYF. In DNA, the CDR3 is TGCAGTGCTTGCGGGACGGCGACCTACGAGCAGTACTTC. This rearrangement joins TRBV20-1 to TRBJ2-7, with D perhaps matching TRBD2 (6 bases). The V gene lost 5 bases and the J gene lost 2 bases, with 13 bases spanning the gap. CDR3 length: 13 amino acids. CDR1 and CDR2 from the germline V gene are DFQATT and SNEGSKA (reference sequence).